The sequence of this T cell receptor beta chain was determined in a study of T cell repertoires in cytomegalovirus infection. Turning to the study itself: Through public TCR beta signatures, both CMV infection and matching HLA type were indicated.

A single record per CDR3 protein comes from TCRdb applying MiXCR to the reads. Of approximately 260,000 distinct CDR3 sequences detected, 17% appear once; the ten largest clones hold around half. Trimming cost V 6 bases and J 3 bases; bases outside gene matches: 1. CDR3 length: 12 residues. This clonotype was obtained from a human donor in good health (CMV status not recorded). Some clones in this sample may be carry-over from other donors' samples. Sequencing was performed on CD8+ T cells from PBMCs. This chain links TRBV12-3 or TRBV12-4 with TRBJ2-7; TRBD2 matches at 8 bases. CDR3 sequence reads: CASRSGGYEQYF. The CDR3 DNA is TGTGCCAGCAGGAGCGGGGGCTACGAGCAGTACTTC.